Each of the 28 T cell receptor beta chains below was sequenced from the same sample in a study of blood T cell repertoires in COVID-19. Only in-frame clones appear in the TCRdb table, and some are missing; sequencing was by immunoSEQ multiplex PCR. The sample carries roughly 150,000 clones, 70% to 90% recorded once. The sequencing input was peripheral blood. The receptors here all came from a woman aged 70 to 79 with acute or convalescent COVID-19.

This clone was counted once. The chain combines TRBV3-1 (or the pseudogene TRBV3-2) with TRBJ2-1; tentative D call: TRBD2 (6 bases). Trimming removed 0 bases at V and 7 bases at J, with 13 bases between. The CDR3 is made up of 15 amino acids. Per germline, CDR1 LGHDT and CDR2 YNNKEL (reference sequence). CDR3 protein: CASSQDLGGWNEQFF. CDR3 nucleotides: TGTGCCAGCAGCCAAGATCTGGGGGGTTGGAATGAGCAGTTCTTC.

J is TRBJ2-6 and V is TRBV6-5; no clear D. The CDR3 spans 13 residues. V lost 7 bases and J 4 bases, leaving 8 bases between the germline ends. The germline V gene has CDR1 MNHEY and CDR2 SVGAGI. The CDR3 DNA follows: TGTGCCAGCATTCCTTCCGGGGCCAACGTCCTGACTTTC. Its protein is CASIPSGANVLTF.

The chain recombines TRBV6-5 with TRBJ2-7; tentative D call: TRBD1 (6 bases). Germline V gives CDR1 MNHEY, CDR2 SVGAGI. The V end lost 6 bases, the J end lost 0 bases, and 15 bases lay between the germline ends. The CDR3 length is 15 residues. CDR3 sequence reads: CASRRTAESSYEQYV. As DNA, the CDR3 is TGTGCCAGCAGACGGACAGCGGAAAGCTCCTACGAGCAGTACGTC.

This clone rates as medium-sized. CDR3 DNA: TGCGCCAGCAGCTTGGTAGTAATGAACACTGAAGCTTTCTTT. As protein: CASSLVVMNTEAFF. The chain combines TRBV5-1 with TRBJ1-1; D gene unclear. The germline V gene has CDR1 SGHRS and CDR2 YFSETQ. There are 14 residues in the CDR3. V was clipped by 0 bases and J by 0 bases, with 6 bases between them.

V usage is TRBV3-1 (or the pseudogene TRBV3-2) and J usage is TRBJ2-3; TRBD1 matches 10 bases. The germline gives CDR1 LGHDT, CDR2 YNNKEL (reference sequence). V gave up 3 bases and J gave up 4 bases; unmatched junction bases: 16. The CDR3 runs to 19 residues. Here the CDR3 DNA reads TGTGCCAGCAGCCATTCTAAACTTGGGACAGGGGTTCGGGCAGATACGCAGTATTTT. As protein: CASSHSKLGTGVRADTQYF.

The V and J genes are TRBV4-3 and TRBJ1-2, with D uncertain. Germline V gene lookup returns CDR1 LGHNA and CDR2 YSLEER. The CDR3 consists of 14 residues. V dropped 1 base and J dropped 3 bases, with 9 bases sitting between them. For the CDR3, the DNA is TGCGCCAGCAGCCAAGGGTCGGTGGACTATGGCTACACCTTC. It codes for CASSQGSVDYGYTF.

This chain links TRBV15 with TRBJ1-2, with D perhaps matching TRBD1 (6 bases). V lost 0 bases and J lost 6, with 17 bases in between. The CDR3 sequence is 16 residues long. Germline values: CDR1 LNHNV, CDR2 YYDKDF (reference sequence). As DNA, the CDR3 is TGTGCCACCAGCAGAGATGGAGTTGGGGGGGCGGATGGCTACACCTTC. Its translation is CATSRDGVGGADGYTF.

The CDR3 sequence is CASSRQGGGPYGYTF. The CDR3 coding sequence is TGTGCCAGCAGTAGACAGGGGGGAGGGCCATATGGCTACACCTTC. This chain links TRBV6-5 with TRBJ1-2; 9 bases agree with TRBD1. V lost 5 bases, J lost 5 bases, and 9 bases stayed unmatched. The CDR3 extends over 15 amino acids. Germline assignment: CDR1 MNHEY and CDR2 SVGAGI.

The chain couples TRBV19 to TRBJ2-3; tentative D call: TRBD1 (5 bases). V was pared by 1 base and J by 0 bases, with 11 bases between. The CDR3 spans 16 residues. Germline V gives CDR1 LNHDA, CDR2 SQIVND (reference sequence). The CDR3 loop reads CASSIGRASSTDTQYF. CDR3 DNA sequence: TGTGCCAGTAGTATAGGCAGGGCTTCTAGCACAGATACGCAGTATTTT.

This sequence joins TRBV5-1 and TRBJ1-1, with TRBD1 matching over 9 bases. The CDR3 contains 15 residues. Germline V gene sequence: CDR1 SGHRS, CDR2 YFSETQ. Trimming cost V 4 bases and J 5 bases; bases outside gene matches: 9. The CDR3 spells CASSHRDRAPTEAFF. The CDR3 DNA reads as TGCGCCAGCAGCCATAGGGACAGGGCGCCGACTGAAGCTTTCTTT.

This chain connects TRBV2 to TRBJ2-2; 11 nucleotides match TRBD2. The CDR3 is 14 residues long. Trimming took 8 bases from V and 5 from J; bases not matched to a gene: 4. Germline loops: CDR1 SNHLY, CDR2 FYNNEI. DNA for the CDR3: TGTGCCAGCGCCACTAGCGGGGGTACCGGGGAGCTGTTTTTT. Amino acid sequence: CASATSGGTGELFF.

The chain has TRBV14 and TRBJ1-5; D unclear. V lost 7 bases, J lost 1 base, and 11 bases lay in between. The CDR3 totals 14 residues. The V gene's germline CDR1 is SGHDN and CDR2 FVKESK. The CDR3 DNA follows: TGTGCCAGCAAAGACGGGAGGAGCAATCAGCCCCAGCATTTT. Protein sequence: CASKDGRSNQPQHF. Together with reference TRBV14 and TRBJ1-5, the CDR3 gives the full variable domain: EAGVTQFPSHSVIEKGQTVTLRCDPISGHDNLYWYRRVMGKEIKFLLHFVKESKQDESGMPNNRFLAERTGGTYSTLKVQPAELEDSGVYFCASKDGRSNQPQHFGDGTRLSIL.

This rearrangement joins TRBV7-2 to TRBJ2-7, with 9 bases fitting TRBD1. The CDR3 consists of 16 residues. J lost 4 bases, V lost 3 bases, and 10 bases had no gene match. Germline loops: CDR1 SGHTA, CDR2 FQGNSA. The DNA for the CDR3 is TGTGCCAGCAGCTTGGCTCCGGGACAGGGATTTTACGAGCAGTACTTC. Protein product: CASSLAPGQGFYEQYF.

This chain uses TRBV7-8 with TRBJ2-7; 10 bases align to TRBD1. The CDR3 sequence is 15 residues long. Germline V gene sequence: CDR1 SGHVS, CDR2 FQNEAQ. Trimming took 0 bases from V and 2 from J; bases not matched to a gene: 1. CDR3 DNA sequence: TGTGCCAGCAGCTTAGCAGGGACAGGGGCCTACGAGCAGTACTTC. Its translation is CASSLAGTGAYEQYF. The variable domain in full, with the rest retrieved from reference TRBV7-8 and TRBJ2-7, is GAGVSQSPRYKVAKRGQDVALRCDPISGHVSLFWYQQALGQGPEFLTYFQNEAQLDKSGLPSDRFFAERPEGSVSTLKIQRTQQEDSAVYLCASSLAGTGAYEQYFGPGTRLTVT.

This chain links TRBV3-1 (or the pseudogene TRBV3-2) with TRBJ1-2; D is ambiguous. V was cut by 0 bases and J by 3 bases, with 5 bases left in between. Germline V gene lookup returns CDR1 LGHDT and CDR2 YNNKEL (reference sequence). The CDR3 is made up of 13 amino acids. CDR3 sequence reads: CASSQEAYYGYTF. The CDR3 nucleotides are TGTGCCAGCAGCCAAGAGGCCTACTATGGCTACACCTTC.

This sequence joins TRBV28 and TRBJ1-2; D ambiguous. The CDR3 covers 14 residues. Trimming removed 6 bases from V and 0 bases from J, with 11 bases in between. Germline loops: CDR1 MDHEN, CDR2 SYDVKM. CDR3 nucleotides: TGTGCCAGCAGACCGGGGAGCTCTAACTATGGCTACACCTTC. Translation: CASRPGSSNYGYTF.

The gene calls are TRBV5-1 and TRBJ1-1, with 9 positions matching TRBD1. Losses at the gene ends were 4 bases for V and 5 bases for J; bases not matched to a gene: 9. This CDR3 region has 15 residues. Germline V gene sequence: CDR1 SGHRS, CDR2 YFSETQ. The CDR3 bases are TGCGCCAGCAGCGACGGGACAGGGATTTTTACTGAAGCTTTCTTT. Translated, it gives CASSDGTGIFTEAFF.

The chain employs TRBV11-2 and TRBJ2-1, with 8 bases aligning to TRBD2. V lost 3 bases and J lost 7; bases outside the gene matches: 20. The CDR3 is 19 amino acids. Looked up from germline, CDR1 is SGHAT and CDR2 is FQNNGV. DNA of the CDR3: TGTGCCAGCAGCTTTCGGATTAAAATCGGGGGGGTTCAGCGGAATGAGCAGTTCTTC. This gives the protein CASSFRIKIGGVQRNEQFF.

This sequence joins TRBV4-3 and TRBJ2-7, with D possibly being TRBD2 (6 bases). Germline CDR1 LGHNA, CDR2 YSLEER. CDR3 size: 18 residues. The V end lost 0 bases, the J end lost 3 bases, and 21 bases lay between the germline ends. CDR3 DNA: TGCGCCAGCAGCCAAGAGGTAAGCGGAGGGACCAAAAGCTACGAGCAGTACTTC. It is translated as CASSQEVSGGTKSYEQYF.

J is TRBJ2-2 and V is TRBV24-1, with 8 bases aligning to TRBD2. Germline-derived CDR1 and CDR2 are KGHDR and SFDVKD. CDR3 length: 15 residues. V shed 9 bases, J shed 0 bases, and the junction held 5 bases outside the gene matches. CDR3 sequence: CATAGGAPNTGELFF. Here the CDR3 DNA reads TGTGCCACCGCCGGGGGGGCGCCGAACACCGGGGAGCTGTTTTTT.

The V and J genes are TRBV4-1 and TRBJ2-1, with TRBD1 matching over 8 bases. CDR1 is MGHRA, CDR2 YSYEKL, per germline. The CDR3 runs to 12 residues. V shed 5 bases, J shed 9 bases, and the junction held 3 bases outside the gene matches. CDR3 residues: CASSGQGTEQFF. Here the CDR3 DNA reads TGCGCCAGCAGCGGACAGGGTACTGAGCAGTTCTTC.

This rearrangement joins TRBV30 to TRBJ1-5; tentatively, D is TRBD1 (5 bases). This CDR3 spans 13 amino acids. The ends were cut back, 5 bases at V and 5 bases at J, with 13 bases in the middle. CDR1 and CDR2 (germline): GTSNPN, SVGIG (reference sequence). The DNA of the CDR3 is TGTGCCTGGGGAATGGCAGGGCATCAGCCCCAGCATTTT. It is translated as CAWGMAGHQPQHF.

This chain links TRBV12-3 or TRBV12-4 with TRBJ1-1; TRBD1 agrees at 8 bases. CDR3 size: 13 residues. The trim removed 6 bases at V and 1 base at J, leaving 1 base unmatched. CDR3 coding DNA: TGTGCCAGCAGGGGACAGGAGAACACTGAAGCTTTCTTT. Amino acid sequence: CASRGQENTEAFF.

CDR3 amino acids: CASGTLGEQFF. CDR3 DNA: TGTGCCAGCGGGACACTCGGTGAGCAGTTCTTC. The V call is TRBV7-9, the J call TRBJ2-1; perhaps TRBD1 as D (6 bases). The CDR3 runs to 11 residues. With 8 bases removed from V and 9 bases from J, the gap between germline ends came to 11 bases. Per germline, CDR1 SEHNR and CDR2 FQNEAQ (reference sequence).

The V and J genes are TRBV19 and TRBJ2-3; 11 bases agree with TRBD2. This CDR3 has 16 residues. Germline CDR1 and CDR2: LNHDA and SQIVND (reference sequence). Losses at the gene ends were 1 base for V and 4 bases for J; bases not matched to a gene: 4. CDR3 DNA sequence: TGTGCCAGTAGTATAGGGCTAGCGGGGGGCGCAGATACGCAGTATTTT. Translation gives CASSIGLAGGADTQYF.

This chain uses TRBV3-1 (or the pseudogene TRBV3-2) with TRBJ2-3; the match to TRBD2 covers 7 bases. The CDR3 runs to 16 residues. V lost 4 bases, J lost 3 bases, and 10 bases stayed unmatched. Looked up from germline, CDR1 is LGHDT and CDR2 is YNNKEL (reference sequence). This CDR3 reads CASSPYSGRGTDTQYF. DNA of the CDR3: TGTGCCAGCAGCCCCTATAGCGGGCGAGGTACAGATACGCAGTATTTT.

This clone turned up a few times. The rearrangement joins TRBV19 to TRBJ1-2; D call uncertain. Per the germline V gene, CDR1 is LNHDA and CDR2 is SQIVND (reference sequence). The germline V and J ends were trimmed by 5 bases and 8 bases, with 12 bases remaining between them. The CDR3 is 12 residues long. The CDR3 DNA sequence: TGTGCCAGTAGTCCCTCGGCGGGGGGCTACACCTTC. The encoded protein is CASSPSAGGYTF.

This chain links TRBV27 with TRBJ1-2; D not resolved. Per germline, CDR1 MNHEY and CDR2 SMNVEV (reference sequence). CDR3 length: 13 residues. The V and J ends lost 5 bases and 2 bases respectively, with 9 bases between them. The CDR3 nucleotides are TGTGCCAGCAGTCCAGGTAGAAACTATGGCTACACCTTC. Residues: CASSPGRNYGYTF.